Shown below are 8 T cell receptor beta chains from a single sample sequenced in a study of early T cells in non-severe SARS-CoV-2 infection. Via MiXCR, TCRdb re-called the 5' RACE reads, giving one row per CDR3 protein. The sample comprises tens of thousands of distinct CDR3 sequences, around 12% of which are singletons, and more than 3.5% rests with the top ten. Sequenced material: whole blood. The receptors originated from an adult who was a healthcare worker with PCR-confirmed SARS-CoV-2 infection or an uninfected control (not recorded which).

This clonotype came up many times. The rearrangement uses TRBV6-6 and TRBJ1-2, with a tentative D call TRBD1 (5 bases). Between the trimmed V and J ends, which lost 4 bases and 4 bases, there was a span of 13 bases. CDR1 and CDR2 from the germline V gene are MNHNY and SVGAGI (reference sequence). CDR3 length: 14 residues. CDR3 protein: CASSFEGPPYGYTF. CDR3 nucleotide sequence: TGTGCCAGCAGTTTCGAGGGACCACCCTATGGCTACACCTTC.

The J gene is TRBJ2-3, the V gene TRBV27; tentatively, D is TRBD1 (5 bases). Germline CDR1 MNHEY, CDR2 SMNVEV (reference sequence). Trimming removed 3 bases at V and 5 bases at J, with 15 bases between. The CDR3 is made up of 15 amino acids. The CDR3 DNA is TGTGCCAGCAGTTTCACAGGTCTTCAAGGAGATACGCAGTATTTT. This translates into CASSFTGLQGDTQYF.

Only a few counts were recorded for this clonotype. The chain uses TRBV30 and TRBJ1-3; D is possibly TRBD1 (5 bases). Between the trimmed V and J ends, which lost 5 bases and 4 bases, there was a span of 12 bases. The CDR3 is 13 amino acids. The germline V gene encodes CDR1 GTSNPN and CDR2 SVGIG (reference sequence). The CDR3 region has the DNA TGTGCCTGGTCGGCGGGGACCGGAAACACCATATATTTT. Amino acid sequence: CAWSAGTGNTIYF.

The chain couples TRBV15 to TRBJ2-2, with D unresolved. The V gene's germline CDR1 is LNHNV and CDR2 YYDKDF (reference sequence). The CDR3 is 14 residues long. Trimming removed 5 bases from V and 3 bases from J, with 10 bases in between. The CDR3, as DNA: TGTGCCACCAGCTTTGACTTATACACCGGGGAGCTGTTTTTT. Residues: CATSFDLYTGELFF.

This clonotype was observed many times. The V gene is TRBV6-1, the J gene TRBJ1-1, with D tentatively TRBD1 (6 bases). The V end was cut by 2 bases, the J end by 1 base, with 14 bases between. This CDR3 region has 16 residues. The germline CDR1 and CDR2 sequences are MNHNS and SASEGT. CDR3 bases: TGTGCCAGCAGTGAAACCCTCAGGGGTTCGAACACTGAAGCTTTCTTT. Encoded protein: CASSETLRGSNTEAFF.

This clonotype showed up just once. The V gene is TRBV9, the J gene TRBJ1-1; D is uncertain. With 3 bases removed from V and 3 bases from J, the gap between germline ends came to 9 bases. Germline-derived CDR1 and CDR2 are SGDLS and YYNGEE. The CDR3 has 13 residues. The CDR3 DNA is TGTGCCAGCAGCGCGGGCGGACACACTGAAGCTTTCTTT. Its protein product is CASSAGGHTEAFF. The full variable domain, rest sourced from reference TRBV9 and TRBJ1-1, is DSGVTQTPKHLITATGQRVTLRCSPRSGDLSVYWYQQSLDQGLQFLIQYYNGEERAKGNILERFSAQQFPDLHSELNLSSLELGDSALYFCASSAGGHTEAFFGQGTRLTVV.

This clonotype was detected ten times or more. The CDR3: CASSLQTGASTDTQYF. CDR3 DNA sequence: TGTGCCAGCAGCCTGCAGACAGGGGCCTCCACAGATACGCAGTATTTT. The chain has TRBV11-2 and TRBJ2-3; TRBD1 matches 8 bases. V lost 5 bases to trimming and J lost 2 bases; unmatched junction nucleotides: 9. This CDR3 has 16 residues. The germline V gene has CDR1 SGHAT and CDR2 FQNNGV.

This clonotype was counted ten times or more. J is TRBJ2-7 and V is TRBV5-1, with D possibly being TRBD2 (6 bases). This CDR3 region has 18 residues. V dropped 4 bases and J dropped 7 bases, with 30 bases sitting between them. Looked up from germline, CDR1 is SGHRS and CDR2 is YFSETQ. CDR3 in amino acids: CASSPRLPGGERNGEQYF. The CDR3 region has the DNA TGCGCCAGCAGCCCACGACTCCCCGGCGGGGAACGCAACGGAGAGCAGTACTTC.